This T cell receptor beta chain was sequenced for a study of T cell changes during pregnancy in multiple sclerosis. Using immunoSEQ multiplex PCR, the repertoire was profiled, and TCRdb retains in-frame clones only, with some absent. The profile shows about 98,000 clones, roughly nine tenths of them singletons. Germline V gene sequence: CDR1 SGHRS, CDR2 YFSETQ. Trimming at V came to 5 bases and at J to 5 bases, leaving 7 bases not matched to a gene. This CDR3 is built from 16 residues. The sequencing here drew on peripheral blood, taken after pregnancy. The V and J genes are TRBV5-1 and TRBJ2-1; 13 positions agree with TRBD2. This clonotype originated in a female donor in good health, enrolled as a control in a pregnancy study. The CDR3 DNA sequence: TGCGCCAGCAGTCCTCGGACTAGCGGGAGCAACAATGAGCAGTTCTTC. It translates to CASSPRTSGSNNEQFF.